This TCR beta chain was identified in a study of T cell responses to AZD1222 COVID-19 vaccine. CDR3 length equals 14 residues. V trimming: 3 bases; J trimming: 4 bases; junction bases outside the gene matches: 3. Germline V gene data show CDR1 as LNHDA and CDR2 as SQIVND (reference sequence). Assay used: immunoSEQ multiplex PCR; TCRdb lists only in-frame clones, some missing. The repertoire holds 150,000 to 200,000 clones, with about 91% as singletons. The study's findings and limits: AZD1222 recipients seropositive at baseline numbered only six. No day 14 peak samples; only post-peak repertoires were characterized. Females made up more of the donors, who were largely white British, and clonal diversity may have come out too low.

As to this clone: Antigen: not known.

This sequence was found in an adult in good health. The chain joins TRBV19 to TRBJ2-3, with TRBD2 matching 8 bases. Source: peripheral blood, taken on day 0 of AZD1222 vaccination. The CDR3 DNA reads TGTGCCAGTAGTATGTCGGGGGGGCCAGATACGCAGTATTTT. It specifies CASSMSGGPDTQYF.